This T cell receptor (beta chain) was observed in a study of B cell selection in AIRE deficiency. Study findings and constraints: Shorter CDR3s marked shared Treg sequences, biased toward few non-templated insertions. Approximately 30% of healthy-donor shared Treg TCRbeta sequences appeared in patient Tconv cells.

CD4+CD127+ cells were sorted as the conventional CD4 T cells. This CDR3 has 14 amino acids. With V trimmed by 5 bases and J by 6 bases, 10 bases remained unmatched. Germline CDR1 is SGHTA and CDR2 is FQGTGA. Of note for this clone: What it recognizes is unknown.

TCRdb keeps only in-frame clones here, not all; method: immunoSEQ multiplex PCR. Of roughly 25,000 clones listed, 95% to 98% are singletons. The V and J genes are TRBV7-3 and TRBJ2-7; TRBD2 matches at 7 bases. The sample was CD4+CD127+ conventional T cells sorted from PBMCs. The receptor was isolated from a human donor in good health. The CDR3 loop is CASSPTGGSGEQYF. The CDR3 DNA sequence: TGTGCCAGCAGCCCCACGGGAGGTTCAGGCGAGCAGTACTTC.